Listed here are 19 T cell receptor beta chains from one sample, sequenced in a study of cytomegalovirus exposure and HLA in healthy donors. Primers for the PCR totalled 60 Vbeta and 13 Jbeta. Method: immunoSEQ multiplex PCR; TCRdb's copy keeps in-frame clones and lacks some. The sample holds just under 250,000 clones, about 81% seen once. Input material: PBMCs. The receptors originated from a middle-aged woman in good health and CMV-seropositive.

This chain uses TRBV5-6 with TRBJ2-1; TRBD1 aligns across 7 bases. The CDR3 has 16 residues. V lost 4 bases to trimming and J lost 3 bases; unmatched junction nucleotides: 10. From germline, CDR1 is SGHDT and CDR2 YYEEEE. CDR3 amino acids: CASSPEGQTLYNEQFF. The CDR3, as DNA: TGTGCCAGCAGCCCAGAGGGACAGACTCTCTACAATGAGCAGTTCTTC. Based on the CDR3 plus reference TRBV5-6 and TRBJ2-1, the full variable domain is DAGVTQSPTHLIKTRGQQVTLRCSPKSGHDTVSWYQQALGQGPQFIFQYYEEEERQRGNFPDRFSGHQFPNYSSELNVNALLLGDSALYLCASSPEGQTLYNEQFFGPGTRLTVL.

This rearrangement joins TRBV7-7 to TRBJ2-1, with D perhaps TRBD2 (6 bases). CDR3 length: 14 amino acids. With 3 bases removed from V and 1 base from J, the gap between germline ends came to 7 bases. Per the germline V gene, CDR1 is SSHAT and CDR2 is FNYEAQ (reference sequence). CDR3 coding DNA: TGTGCCAGCAGCTTGGGAGGATCCTACAATGAGCAGTTCTTC. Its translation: CASSLGGSYNEQFF.

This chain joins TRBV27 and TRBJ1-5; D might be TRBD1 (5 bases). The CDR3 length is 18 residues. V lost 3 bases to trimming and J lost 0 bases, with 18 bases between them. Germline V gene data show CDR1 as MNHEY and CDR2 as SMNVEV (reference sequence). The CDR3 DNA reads TGTGCCAGCAGTTTTGGGGCACTGCCACCATATAGCAATCAGCCCCAGCATTTT. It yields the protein CASSFGALPPYSNQPQHF.

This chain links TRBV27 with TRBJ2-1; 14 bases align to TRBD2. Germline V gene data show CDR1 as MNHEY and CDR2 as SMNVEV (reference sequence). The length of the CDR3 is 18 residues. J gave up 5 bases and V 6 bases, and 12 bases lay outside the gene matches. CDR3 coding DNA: TGTGCCAGCAGGGTCCGGGGGACTAGCGGGAGTAACGACAATGAGCAGTTCTTC. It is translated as CASRVRGTSGSNDNEQFF.

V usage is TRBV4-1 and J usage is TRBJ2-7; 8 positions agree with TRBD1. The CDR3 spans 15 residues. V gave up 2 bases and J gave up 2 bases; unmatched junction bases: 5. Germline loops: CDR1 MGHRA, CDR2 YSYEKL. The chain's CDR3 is CASSQIGQGTYEQYF. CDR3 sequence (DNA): TGCGCCAGCAGCCAAATCGGACAGGGAACCTACGAGCAGTACTTC.

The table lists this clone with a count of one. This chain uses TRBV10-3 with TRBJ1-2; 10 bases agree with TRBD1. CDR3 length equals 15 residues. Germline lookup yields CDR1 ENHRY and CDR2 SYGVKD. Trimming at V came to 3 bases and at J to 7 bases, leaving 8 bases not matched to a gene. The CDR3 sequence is CAISDRDRGKGGYTF. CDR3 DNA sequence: TGTGCCATCAGTGACCGGGACAGGGGAAAGGGTGGCTACACCTTC.

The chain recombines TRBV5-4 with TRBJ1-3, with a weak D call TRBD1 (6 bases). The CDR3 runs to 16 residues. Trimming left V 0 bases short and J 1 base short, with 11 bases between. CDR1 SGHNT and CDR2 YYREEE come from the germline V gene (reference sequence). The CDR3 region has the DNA TGTGCCAGCAGCTTGGACAGGGATAATTCTGGAAACACCATATATTTT. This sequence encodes CASSLDRDNSGNTIYF.

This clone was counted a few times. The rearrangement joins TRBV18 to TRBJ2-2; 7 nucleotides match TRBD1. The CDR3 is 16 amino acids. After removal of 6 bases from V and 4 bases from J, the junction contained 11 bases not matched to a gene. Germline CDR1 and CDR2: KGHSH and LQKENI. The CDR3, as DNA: TGTGCCAGCTCCGGAAACAGCAACAGGGGCACCGGGGAGCTGTTTTTT. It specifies CASSGNSNRGTGELFF. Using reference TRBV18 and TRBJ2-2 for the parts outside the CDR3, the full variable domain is NAGVMQNPRHLVRRRGQEARLRCSPMKGHSHVYWYRQLPEEGLKFMVYLQKENIIDESGMPKERFSAEFPKEGPSILRIQQVVRGDSAAYFCASSGNSNRGTGELFFGEGSRLTVL.

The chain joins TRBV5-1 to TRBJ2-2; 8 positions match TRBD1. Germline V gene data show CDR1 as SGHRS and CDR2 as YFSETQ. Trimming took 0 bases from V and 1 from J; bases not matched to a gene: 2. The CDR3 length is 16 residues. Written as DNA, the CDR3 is TGCGCCAGCAGCTTGGGACAGGGGAGGAACACCGGGGAGCTGTTTTTT. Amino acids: CASSLGQGRNTGELFF.

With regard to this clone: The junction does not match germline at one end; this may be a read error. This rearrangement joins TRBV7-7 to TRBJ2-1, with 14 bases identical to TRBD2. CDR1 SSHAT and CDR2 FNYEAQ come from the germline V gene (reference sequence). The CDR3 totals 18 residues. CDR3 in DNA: TGTGCTAGCAGCTTATACAGGCAGGGACTAGCGGGAGCTAATGAGCAGTTCTTC. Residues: CASSLYRQGLAGANEQFF.

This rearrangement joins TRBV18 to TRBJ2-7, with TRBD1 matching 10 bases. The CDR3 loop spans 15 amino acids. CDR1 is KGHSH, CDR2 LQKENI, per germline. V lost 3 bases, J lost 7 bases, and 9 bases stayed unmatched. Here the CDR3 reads CASSPGQGRLREQYF. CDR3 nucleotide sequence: TGTGCCAGCTCACCGGGACAGGGGAGATTGCGGGAGCAGTACTTC.

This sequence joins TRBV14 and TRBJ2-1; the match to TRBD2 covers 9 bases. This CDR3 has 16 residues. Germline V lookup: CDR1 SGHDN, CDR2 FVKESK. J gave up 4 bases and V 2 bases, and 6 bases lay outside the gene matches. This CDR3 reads CASSQFATSGYNEQFF. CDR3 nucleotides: TGTGCCAGCAGCCAATTCGCGACTAGCGGATACAATGAGCAGTTCTTC.

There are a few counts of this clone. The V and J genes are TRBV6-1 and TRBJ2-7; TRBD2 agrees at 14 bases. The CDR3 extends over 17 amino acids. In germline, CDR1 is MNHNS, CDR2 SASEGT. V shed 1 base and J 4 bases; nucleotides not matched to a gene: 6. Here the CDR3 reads CASSEGGTSGGLYEQYF. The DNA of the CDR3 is TGTGCCAGCAGTGAAGGGGGGACTAGCGGGGGCCTATACGAGCAGTACTTC.

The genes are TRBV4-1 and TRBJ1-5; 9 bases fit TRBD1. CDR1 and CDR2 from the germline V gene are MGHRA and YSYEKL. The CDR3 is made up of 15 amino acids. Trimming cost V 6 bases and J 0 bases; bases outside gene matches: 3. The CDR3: CASSPDRGSNQPQHF. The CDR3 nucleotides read TGCGCCAGCAGTCCGGACAGGGGTAGCAATCAGCCCCAGCATTTT.

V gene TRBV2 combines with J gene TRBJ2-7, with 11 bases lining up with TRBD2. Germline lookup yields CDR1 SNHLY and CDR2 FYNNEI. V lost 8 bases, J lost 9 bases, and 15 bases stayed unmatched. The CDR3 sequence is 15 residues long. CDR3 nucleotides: TGTGCCAGCTCCAAGGTGTTAGCGGGAGGGCCCGGGCAGTACTTC. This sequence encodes CASSKVLAGGPGQYF.

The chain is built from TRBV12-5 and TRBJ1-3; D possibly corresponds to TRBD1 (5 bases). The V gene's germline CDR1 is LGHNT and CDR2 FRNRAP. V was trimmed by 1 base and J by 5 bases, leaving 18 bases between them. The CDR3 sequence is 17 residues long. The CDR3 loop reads CASGLADTAGFRNTIYF. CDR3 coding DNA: TGTGCTAGTGGTTTGGCCGATACTGCAGGGTTCAGAAACACCATATATTTT.

CDR3 in amino acids: CASDIDRAYEQYF. In DNA form, the CDR3 reads TGTGCCAGCGACATAGACAGGGCCTACGAGCAGTACTTC. The V gene is TRBV2, the J gene TRBJ2-5; 7 bases line up with TRBD1. With the DNA end fitting TRBJ2-7 better, the J assignment may be wrong. The V gene's germline CDR1 is SNHLY and CDR2 FYNNEI. The CDR3 spans 13 residues.

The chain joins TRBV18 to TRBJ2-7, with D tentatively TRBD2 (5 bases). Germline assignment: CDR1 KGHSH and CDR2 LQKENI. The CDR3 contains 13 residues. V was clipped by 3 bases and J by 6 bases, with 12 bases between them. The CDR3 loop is CASSPREGGEQYF. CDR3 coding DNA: TGTGCCAGCTCACCGAGGGAAGGAGGCGAGCAGTACTTC.

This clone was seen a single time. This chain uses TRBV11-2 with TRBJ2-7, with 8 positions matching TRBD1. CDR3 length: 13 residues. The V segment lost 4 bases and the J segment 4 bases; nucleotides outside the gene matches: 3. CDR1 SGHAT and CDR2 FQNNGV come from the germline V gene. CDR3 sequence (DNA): TGTGCCAGCAGCTGGGACAGGAGTTACGAGCAGTACTTC. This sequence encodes CASSWDRSYEQYF. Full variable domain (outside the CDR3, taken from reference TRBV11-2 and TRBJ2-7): EAGVAQSPRYKIIEKRQSVAFWCNPISGHATLYWYQQILGQGPKLLIQFQNNGVVDDSQLPKDRFSAERLKGVDSTLKIQPAKLEDSAVYLCASSWDRSYEQYFGPGTRLTVT.